A selection of T cell receptor beta chains follows, all from one sample in a study of Ad26.COV2.S vaccination and SARS-CoV-2 variants. Only in-frame clones appear in the TCRdb table, and some are missing; sequencing was by immunoSEQ multiplex PCR. The sample has over 400,000 clones; about 88% are singletons. The source material was peripheral blood, sampled in a trial of Ad26.COV2.S vaccine versus placebo. These receptors originate from a person aged 18-60 years who received the Ad26.COV2.S COVID-19 vaccine or a placebo. Both conserved end residues are part of each CDR3. The order of the fields is J gene, clone size, V gene, D gene, CDR3 protein, CDR3 DNA. The D gene is left open where the match is weak. The size field is filled for only some rows; it gives once, few, many or a size class.

TRBJ2-1	.	TRBV6-5	.	CASRRSSYNEQFF	TGTGCCAGCAGAAGGAGCTCCTACAATGAGCAGTTCTTC
TRBJ1-1	.	TRBV29-1	.	CSVAVPFRGRMNTEAFF	.
TRBJ2-5	.	TRBV2	.	CASTRQLQETQYF	TGTGCCAGCACTCGACAGTTGCAAGAGACCCAGTACTTC
TRBJ2-1	once	TRBV13	.	CASSLFWGSSYNEQFF	TGTGCCAGCAGCTTATTCTGGGGGAGCTCCTACAATGAGCAGTTCTTC
TRBJ1-5	.	TRBV30	.	CAWSTGNLDPQHF	TGTGCCTGGAGTACAGGGAACCTGGACCCCCAGCATTTT
TRBJ1-5	.	TRBV30	.	CAWNRAAKGQPQHF	TGTGCCTGGAATCGGGCTGCGAAGGGCCAGCCCCAGCATTTT
TRBJ2-2	.	TRBV7-2	.	CAGGTARNTGELFF	TGTGCCGGGGGTACGGCACGTAACACCGGGGAGCTGTTTTTT
TRBJ1-4	.	TRBV7-9	.	CASSPGQPATNEKLFF	TGTGCCAGCAGCCCCGGACAGCCTGCAACTAATGAAAAACTGTTTTTT
TRBJ2-7	.	TRBV7-2	.	CASSPLAGYYEQYF	TGTGCCAGCAGCCCCCTCGCGGGTTACTACGAGCAGTACTTC
TRBJ2-7	.	TRBV2	.	CASSEGNAGKQYF	TGTGCCAGCAGTGAAGGAAACGCCGGGAAGCAGTACTTC
TRBJ2-1	.	TRBV5-4	.	CASSSQGGRDEQFF	TGTGCCAGCAGCTCCCAAGGTGGACGCGATGAGCAGTTCTTC
TRBJ2-3	.	TRBV27	.	CASSARRGTQYF	TGTGCCAGCAGTGCTAGAAGGGGTACGCAGTATTTT